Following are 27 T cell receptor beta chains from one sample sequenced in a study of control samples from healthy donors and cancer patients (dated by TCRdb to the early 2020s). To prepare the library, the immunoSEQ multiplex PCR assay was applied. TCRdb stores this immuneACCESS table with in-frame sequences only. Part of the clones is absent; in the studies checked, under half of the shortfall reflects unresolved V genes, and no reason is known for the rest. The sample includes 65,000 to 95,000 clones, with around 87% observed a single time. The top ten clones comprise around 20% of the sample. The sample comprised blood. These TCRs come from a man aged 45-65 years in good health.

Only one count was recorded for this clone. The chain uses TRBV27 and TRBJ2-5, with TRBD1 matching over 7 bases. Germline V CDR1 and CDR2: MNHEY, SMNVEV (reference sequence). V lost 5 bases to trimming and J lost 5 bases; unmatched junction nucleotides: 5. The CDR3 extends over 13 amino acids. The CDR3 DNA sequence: TGTGCCAGCAGTGTACAGGGGTTGGAGACCCAGTACTTC. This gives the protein CASSVQGLETQYF.

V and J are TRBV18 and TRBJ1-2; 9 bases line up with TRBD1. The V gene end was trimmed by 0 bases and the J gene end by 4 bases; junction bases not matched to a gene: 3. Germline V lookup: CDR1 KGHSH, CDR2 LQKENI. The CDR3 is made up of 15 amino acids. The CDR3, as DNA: TGTGCCAGCTCACCACCGTTGGGACAGGGCTATGGCTACACCTTC. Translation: CASSPPLGQGYGYTF. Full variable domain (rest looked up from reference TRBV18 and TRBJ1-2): NAGVMQNPRHLVRRRGQEARLRCSPMKGHSHVYWYRQLPEEGLKFMVYLQKENIIDESGMPKERFSAEFPKEGPSILRIQQVVRGDSAAYFCASSPPLGQGYGYTFGSGTRLTVV.

CDR3 amino acids: CASSQPHTMNTEAFF. CDR3 DNA: TGCGCCAGCAGCCAACCACACACGATGAACACTGAAGCTTTCTTT. The chain links TRBV4-1 to TRBJ1-1, with D uncertain. Germline values: CDR1 MGHRA, CDR2 YSYEKL. The length of the CDR3 is 15 residues. V was pared by 2 bases and J by 0 bases, with 10 bases between.

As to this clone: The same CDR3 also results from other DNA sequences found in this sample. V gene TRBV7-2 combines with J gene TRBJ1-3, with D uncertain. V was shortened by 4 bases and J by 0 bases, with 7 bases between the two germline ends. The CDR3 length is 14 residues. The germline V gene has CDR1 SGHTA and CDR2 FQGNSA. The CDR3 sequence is CASSSGPSGNTIYF. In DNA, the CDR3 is TGTGCCAGCAGCTCCGGCCCCTCTGGAAACACCATATATTTT.

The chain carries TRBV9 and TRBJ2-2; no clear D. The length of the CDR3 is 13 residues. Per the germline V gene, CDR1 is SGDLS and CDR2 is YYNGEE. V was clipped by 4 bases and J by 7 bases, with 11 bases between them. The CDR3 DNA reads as TGTGCCAGCAGCTCCTGGGATGACGGGGAGCTGTTTTTT. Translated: CASSSWDDGELFF.

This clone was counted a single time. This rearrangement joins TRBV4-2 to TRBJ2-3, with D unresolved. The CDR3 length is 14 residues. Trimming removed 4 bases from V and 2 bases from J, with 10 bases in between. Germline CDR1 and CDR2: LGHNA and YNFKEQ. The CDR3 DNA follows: TGTGCCAGCAGCCCCCCTGCCGACACAGATACGCAGTATTTT. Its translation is CASSPPADTDTQYF.

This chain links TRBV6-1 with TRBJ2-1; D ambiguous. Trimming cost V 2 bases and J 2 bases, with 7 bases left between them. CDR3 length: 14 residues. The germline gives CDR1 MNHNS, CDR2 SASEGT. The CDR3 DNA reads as TGTGCCAGCAGTGAAATGAGCGCCTACAATGAGCAGTTCTTC. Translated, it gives CASSEMSAYNEQFF.

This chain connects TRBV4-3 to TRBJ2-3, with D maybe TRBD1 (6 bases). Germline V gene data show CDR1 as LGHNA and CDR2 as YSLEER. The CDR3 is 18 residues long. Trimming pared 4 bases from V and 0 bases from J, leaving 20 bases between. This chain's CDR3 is CASSRNVRDKPSTDTQYF. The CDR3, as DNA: TGCGCCAGCAGCCGCAATGTCCGGGACAAACCTAGCACAGATACGCAGTATTTT.

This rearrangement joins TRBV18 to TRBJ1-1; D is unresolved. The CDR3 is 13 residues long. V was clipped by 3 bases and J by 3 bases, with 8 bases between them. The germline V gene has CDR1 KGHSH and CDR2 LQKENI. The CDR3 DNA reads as TGTGCCAGCTCACCGCCGATGGACACTGAAGCTTTCTTT. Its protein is CASSPPMDTEAFF. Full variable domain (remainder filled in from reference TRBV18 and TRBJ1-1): NAGVMQNPRHLVRRRGQEARLRCSPMKGHSHVYWYRQLPEEGLKFMVYLQKENIIDESGMPKERFSAEFPKEGPSILRIQQVVRGDSAAYFCASSPPMDTEAFFGQGTRLTVV.

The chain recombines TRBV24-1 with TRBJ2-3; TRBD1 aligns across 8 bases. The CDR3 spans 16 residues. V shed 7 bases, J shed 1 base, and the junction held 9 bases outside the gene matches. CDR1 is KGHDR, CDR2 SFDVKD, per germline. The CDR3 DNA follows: TGTGCCACCAGCCCGACAGGGGCCTTGGGCACAGATACGCAGTATTTT. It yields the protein CATSPTGALGTDTQYF.

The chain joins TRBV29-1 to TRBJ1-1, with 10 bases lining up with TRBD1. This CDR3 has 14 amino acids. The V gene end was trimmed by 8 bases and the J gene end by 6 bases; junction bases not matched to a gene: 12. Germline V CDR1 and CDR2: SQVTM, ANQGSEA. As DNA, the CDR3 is TGCAGCACCAAGACCGGGACAGGGGTTTCTGAAGCTTTCTTT. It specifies CSTKTGTGVSEAFF. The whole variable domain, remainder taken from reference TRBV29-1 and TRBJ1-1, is SAVISQKPSRDICQRGTSLTIQCQVDSQVTMMFWYRQQPGQSLTLIATANQGSEATYESGFVIDKFPISRPNLTFSTLTVSNMSPEDSSIYLCSTKTGTGVSEAFFGQGTRLTVV.

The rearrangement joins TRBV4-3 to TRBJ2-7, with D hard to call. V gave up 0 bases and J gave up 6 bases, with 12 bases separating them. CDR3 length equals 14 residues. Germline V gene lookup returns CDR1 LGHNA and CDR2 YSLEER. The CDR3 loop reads CASSQDSAVGEQYF. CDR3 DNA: TGCGCCAGCAGCCAAGACTCGGCCGTAGGCGAGCAGTACTTC.

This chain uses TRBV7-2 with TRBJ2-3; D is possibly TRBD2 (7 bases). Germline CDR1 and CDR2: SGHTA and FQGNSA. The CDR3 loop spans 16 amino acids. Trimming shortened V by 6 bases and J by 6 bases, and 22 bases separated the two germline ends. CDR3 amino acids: CASSRQANGGADTQYF. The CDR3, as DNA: TGTGCCAGCAGTCGACAGGCCAATGGGGGGGCCGATACGCAGTATTTT.

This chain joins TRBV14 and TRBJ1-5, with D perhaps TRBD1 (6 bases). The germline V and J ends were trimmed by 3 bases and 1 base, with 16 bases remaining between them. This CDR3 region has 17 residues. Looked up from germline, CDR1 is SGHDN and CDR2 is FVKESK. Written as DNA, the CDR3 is TGTGCCAGCAGCCAGGTGATGGGGGGGGCGAGCAATCAGCCCCAGCATTTT. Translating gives CASSQVMGGASNQPQHF.

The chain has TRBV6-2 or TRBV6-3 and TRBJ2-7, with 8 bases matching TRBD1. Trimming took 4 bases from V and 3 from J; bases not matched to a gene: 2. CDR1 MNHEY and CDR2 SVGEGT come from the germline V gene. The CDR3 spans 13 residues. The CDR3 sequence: CASSLGQGYEQYV. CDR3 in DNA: TGTGCCAGCAGTTTAGGACAGGGCTACGAGCAGTACGTC.

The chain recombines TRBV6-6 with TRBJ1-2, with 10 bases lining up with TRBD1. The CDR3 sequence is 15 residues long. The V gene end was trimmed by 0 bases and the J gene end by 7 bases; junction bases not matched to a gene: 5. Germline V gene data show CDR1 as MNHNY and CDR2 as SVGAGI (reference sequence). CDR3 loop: CASSYSGTGAAGYTF. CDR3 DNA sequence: TGTGCCAGCAGTTACTCAGGGACAGGGGCGGCTGGCTACACCTTC.

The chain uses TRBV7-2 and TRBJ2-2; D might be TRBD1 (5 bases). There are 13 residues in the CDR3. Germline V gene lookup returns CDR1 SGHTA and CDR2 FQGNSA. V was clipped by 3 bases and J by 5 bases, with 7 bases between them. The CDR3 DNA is TGTGCCAGCAGCTTCAGGGTAACCGGGGAGCTGTTTTTT. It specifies CASSFRVTGELFF.

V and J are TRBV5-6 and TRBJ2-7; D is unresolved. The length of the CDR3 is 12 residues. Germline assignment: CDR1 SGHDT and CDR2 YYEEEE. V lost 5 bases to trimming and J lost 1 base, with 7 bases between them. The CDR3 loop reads CASRGHSYEQYF. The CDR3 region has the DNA TGTGCCAGCAGGGGCCATTCCTACGAGCAGTACTTC.

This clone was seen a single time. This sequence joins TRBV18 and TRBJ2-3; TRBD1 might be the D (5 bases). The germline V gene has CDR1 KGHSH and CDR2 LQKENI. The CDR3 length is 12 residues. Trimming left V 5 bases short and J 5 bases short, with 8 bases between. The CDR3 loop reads CASSTDRDTQYF. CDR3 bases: TGTGCCAGCTCAACTGACAGAGATACGCAGTATTTT.

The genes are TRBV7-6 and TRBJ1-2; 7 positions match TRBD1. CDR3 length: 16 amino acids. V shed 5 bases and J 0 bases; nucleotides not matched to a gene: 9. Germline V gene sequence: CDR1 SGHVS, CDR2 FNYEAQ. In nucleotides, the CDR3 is TGTGCCAGCAGCCCCGGACAGGAGAGACCTAACTATGGCTACACCTTC. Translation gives CASSPGQERPNYGYTF.

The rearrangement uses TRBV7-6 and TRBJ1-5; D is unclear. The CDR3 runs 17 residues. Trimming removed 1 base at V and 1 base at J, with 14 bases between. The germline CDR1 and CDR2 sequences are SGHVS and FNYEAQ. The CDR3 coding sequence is TGTGCCAGCAGCTTAGGGCCCCGGGGAGGAAGCAATCAGCCCCAGCATTTT. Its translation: CASSLGPRGGSNQPQHF.

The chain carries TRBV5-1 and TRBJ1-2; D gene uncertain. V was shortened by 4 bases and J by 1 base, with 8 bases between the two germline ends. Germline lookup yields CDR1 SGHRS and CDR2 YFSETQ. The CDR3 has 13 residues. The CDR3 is CASSQRDNYGYTF. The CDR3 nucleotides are TGCGCCAGCAGCCAGAGGGATAACTATGGCTACACCTTC. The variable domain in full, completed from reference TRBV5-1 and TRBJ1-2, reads KAGVTQTPRYLIKTRGQQVTLSCSPISGHRSVSWYQQTPGQGLQFLFEYFSETQRNKGNFPGRFSGRQFSNSRSEMNVSTLELGDSALYLCASSQRDNYGYTFGSGTRLTVV.

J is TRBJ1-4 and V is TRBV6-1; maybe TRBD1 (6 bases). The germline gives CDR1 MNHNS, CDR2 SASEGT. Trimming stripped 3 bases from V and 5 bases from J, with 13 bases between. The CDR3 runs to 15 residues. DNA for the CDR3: TGTGCCAGCAGTGATTGGAGGGGGAGGAATGAAAAACTGTTTTTT. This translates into CASSDWRGRNEKLFF.

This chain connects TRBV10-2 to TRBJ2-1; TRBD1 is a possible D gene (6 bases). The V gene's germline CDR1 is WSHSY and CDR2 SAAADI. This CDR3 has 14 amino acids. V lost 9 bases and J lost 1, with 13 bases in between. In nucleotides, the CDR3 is TGCGCCAGTTGGGACGGACAGTCCTACAATGAGCAGTTCTTC. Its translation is CASWDGQSYNEQFF.

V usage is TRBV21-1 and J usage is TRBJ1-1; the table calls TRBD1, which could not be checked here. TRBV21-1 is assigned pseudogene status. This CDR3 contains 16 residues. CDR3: CASGGGQGPKGTEAFF. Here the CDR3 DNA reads TGTGCCAGCGGCGGGGGACAGGGGCCAAAAGGGACTGAAGCTTTCTTT.

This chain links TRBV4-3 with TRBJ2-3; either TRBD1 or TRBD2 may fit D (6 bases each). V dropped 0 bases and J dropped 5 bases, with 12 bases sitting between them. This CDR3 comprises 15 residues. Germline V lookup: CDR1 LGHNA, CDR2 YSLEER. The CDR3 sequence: CASSQDRGLGDTQYF. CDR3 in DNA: TGCGCCAGCAGCCAAGATCGGGGGCTGGGAGATACGCAGTATTTT.

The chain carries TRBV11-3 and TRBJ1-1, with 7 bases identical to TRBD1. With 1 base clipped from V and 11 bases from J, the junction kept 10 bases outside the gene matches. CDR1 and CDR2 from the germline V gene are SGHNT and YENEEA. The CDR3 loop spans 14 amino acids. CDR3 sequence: CASSLVRDSTLAFF. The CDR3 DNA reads TGTGCCAGCAGCTTAGTCCGGGACAGTACTTTGGCTTTCTTT.